The T cell receptor beta chain under discussion was sequenced for a study of early T cells in non-severe SARS-CoV-2 infection. CDR1 is SGHVS, CDR2 FNYEAQ, per germline. The CDR3 is made up of 16 amino acids. V was cut by 4 bases and J by 2 bases, with 17 bases left in between. This clonotype was found many times. TCRdb processed the 5' RACE reads anew with MiXCR; each CDR3 protein has one entry. The data show more than 20,000 distinct CDR3 sequences, approximately 4.4% seen once. What was sequenced was whole blood. This sequence was found in an adult who was a healthcare worker with PCR-confirmed SARS-CoV-2 infection or an uninfected control (not recorded which). The genes are TRBV7-6 and TRBJ2-5; TRBD2 might be the D (5 bases). Here the CDR3 DNA reads TGTGCCAGCAGCTCGGGGTTAGCGTGGAATCAAGAGACCCAGTACTTC. Its translation: CASSSGLAWNQETQYF. Based on the CDR3 plus reference TRBV7-6 and TRBJ2-5, the full variable domain is GAGVSQSPRYKVTKRGQDVALRCDPISGHVSLYWYRQALGQGPEFLTYFNYEAQQDKSGLPNDRFSAERPEGSISTLTIQRTEQRDSAMYRCASSSGLAWNQETQYFGPGTRLLVL.